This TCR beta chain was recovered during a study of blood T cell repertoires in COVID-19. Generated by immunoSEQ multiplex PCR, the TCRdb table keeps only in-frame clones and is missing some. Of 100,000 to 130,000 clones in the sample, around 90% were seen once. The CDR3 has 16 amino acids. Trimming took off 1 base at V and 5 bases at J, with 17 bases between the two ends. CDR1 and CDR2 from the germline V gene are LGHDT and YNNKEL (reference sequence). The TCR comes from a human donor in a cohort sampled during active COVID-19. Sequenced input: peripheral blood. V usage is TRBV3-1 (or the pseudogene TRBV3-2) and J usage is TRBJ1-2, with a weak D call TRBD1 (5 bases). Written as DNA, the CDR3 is TGTGCCAGCAGCCAAGTTTCGGGAGGGGCAGGATATGGCTACACCTTC. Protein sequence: CASSQVSGGAGYGYTF.